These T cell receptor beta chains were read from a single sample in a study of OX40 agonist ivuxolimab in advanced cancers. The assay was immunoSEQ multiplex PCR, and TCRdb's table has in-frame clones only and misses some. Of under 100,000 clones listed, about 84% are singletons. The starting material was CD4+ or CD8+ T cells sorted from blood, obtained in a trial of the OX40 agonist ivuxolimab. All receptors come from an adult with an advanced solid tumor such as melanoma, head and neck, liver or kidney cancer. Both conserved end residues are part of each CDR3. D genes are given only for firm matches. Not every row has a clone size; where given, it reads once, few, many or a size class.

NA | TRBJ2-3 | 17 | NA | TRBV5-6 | CASSSVWRADRTDTQYF | TGTGCCAGCAGCTCCGTCTGGCGAGCGGACCGCACAGATACGCAGTATTTT
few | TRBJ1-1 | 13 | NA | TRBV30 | CAWSQATNTEAFF | TGTGCCTGGAGTCAGGCCACGAACACTGAAGCTTTCTTT
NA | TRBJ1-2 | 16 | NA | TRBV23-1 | CASSQSSVRDTYGYTF | TGCGCCAGCAGTCAATCGAGTGTAAGGGACACCTATGGCTACACCTTC
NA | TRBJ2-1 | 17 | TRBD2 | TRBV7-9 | CASSGRASGGYHNEQFF | TGTGCCAGCAGCGGAAGGGCTAGCGGGGGATATCACAATGAGCAGTTCTTC
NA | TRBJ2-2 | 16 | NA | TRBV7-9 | CASSLGSWSSTGELFF | TGTGCCAGCAGCTTGGGCTCGTGGAGTAGCACCGGGGAGCTGTTTTTT
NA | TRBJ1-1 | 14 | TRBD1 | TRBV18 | CASSPGTENTEAFF | TGTGCCAGCTCACCAGGGACAGAGAACACTGAAGCTTTCTTT
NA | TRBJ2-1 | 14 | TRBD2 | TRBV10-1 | CASSELAGTSEQFF | TGCGCCAGCAGTGAGTTAGCGGGAACAAGTGAGCAGTTCTTC
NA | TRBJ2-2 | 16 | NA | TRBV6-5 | CASSYRAEPYTGELFF | TGTGCCAGCAGTTACCGGGCGGAACCTTACACCGGGGAGCTGTTTTTT
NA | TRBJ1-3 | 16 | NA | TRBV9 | CASSVGTSNSGNTIYF | TGTGCCAGCAGCGTAGGGACATCGAACTCTGGAAACACCATATATTTT
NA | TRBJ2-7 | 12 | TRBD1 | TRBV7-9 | CASSSTGDEQYF | TGTGCCAGCAGCTCCACAGGGGACGAGCAGTACTTC
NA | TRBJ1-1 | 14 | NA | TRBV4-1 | CASSPGSSLTEAFF | TGCGCCAGCAGCCCCGGTAGCAGTTTAACTGAAGCTTTCTTT
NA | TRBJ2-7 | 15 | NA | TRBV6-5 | CASSPPAGNSYEQYF | TGTGCCAGCAGCCCCCCCGCTGGGAACTCCTACGAGCAGTACTTC
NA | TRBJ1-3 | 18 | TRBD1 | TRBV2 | CASRSGTGVYASGNTIYF | TGTGCCAGCAGGAGCGGGACAGGGGTCTACGCCTCTGGAAACACCATATATTTT